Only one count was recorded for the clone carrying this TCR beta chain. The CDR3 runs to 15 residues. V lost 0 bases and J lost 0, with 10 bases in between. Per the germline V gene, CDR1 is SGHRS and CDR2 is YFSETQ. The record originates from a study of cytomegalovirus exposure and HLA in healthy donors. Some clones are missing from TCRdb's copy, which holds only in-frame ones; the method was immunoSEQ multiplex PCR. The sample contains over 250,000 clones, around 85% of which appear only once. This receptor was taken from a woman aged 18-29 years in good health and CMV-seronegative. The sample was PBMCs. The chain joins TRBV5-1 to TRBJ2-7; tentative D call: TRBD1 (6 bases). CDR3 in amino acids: CASSLGTGSSYEQYF. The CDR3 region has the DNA TGCGCCAGCAGCTTGGGAACAGGGAGCTCCTACGAGCAGTACTTC.